This T cell receptor beta chain is drawn from a study of neurological immune-mediated disorders (dated by TCRdb to 2018 to 2020). In terms of the full investigation: Peripheral blood TCR-beta repertoires from patients with HTLV-I-associated myelopathy (HAM/TSP), patients with multiple sclerosis, and healthy controls were compared in the study using UMI-based sequencing. The cohort included approximately 68 subjects: some 14 with HAM/TSP, around 35 with multiple sclerosis, and roughly 20 healthy controls. Longitudinal samples, technical triplicates and paired sorted CD4+ and CD8+ T-cell subsets, alongside PBMC samples, were included among the approximately 98 TCR-beta libraries. Paper-wide results and their limitations: The highest TCR clonal expansion was observed in HAM/TSP patients, whereas the lowest was observed in MS patients, even when compared with healthy controls. No identical CDR3 amino acid sequences were found to be shared among expanded clones across subjects, suggesting that TCR-beta repertoires were private in all groups.

Trimmed from V: 6 bases; trimmed from J: 6 bases; junction bases lacking a gene match: 5. Inclusive of the bounding cysteine and phenylalanine, the CDR3 is 12 residues long. Only the CDR3 portion is preserved as DNA: 36 bases, with reading frame beginning at the first base. As encoded in the germline V gene (reference sequence), CDR1 is DFQATT while CDR2 is SNEGSKA. This clonotype was recorded many times. Its antigen is currently not known. Base qualities were left out, and no much larger clone turns up one base away. The healthy controls were volunteers from a blood bank in Maryland, USA. Libraries from unsorted PBMCs were made from 2 million PBMCs kept in RNAlater at -80 degrees C until RNA extraction. Peripheral blood was subjected to Ficoll-Hypaque density gradient centrifugation to isolate PBMCs, which were then cryopreserved in liquid nitrogen. To synthesize cDNA, template-switch 5'RACE was performed with a primer carrying a 10-nucleotide random unique molecular identifier so that each TCR transcript was tagged. Over 170 million TCR-beta sequences, covering 15-18 subjects, were produced in each sequencing run. The RNeasy kit was used for extraction of total RNA. The KAPA Real-time Library Amplification kit was used to amplify TCR-beta VDJ regions with primers for the TCR constant region and the 5'RACE anchor. Sample indexes and Illumina adaptors were added in a first PCR, and a second PCR then increased library yield. After Ampure bead purification, the TCR product of roughly 650 bp was size-selected on a 2% E-gel SizeSelection system. Before pooling, library quality was checked on a Bioanalyzer, concentration was measured with Qubit, and libraries were quantified with the Kapa Library Quantification kit. An Illumina HiSeq 2500 was used to sequence the libraries paired-end at 2 x 150 bp. To increase sequence diversity, roughly 25-31% phiX was spiked into each library pool. The paper's data handling went like this. Quality-filtered reads were processed with the UMI-based MiGEC pipeline, and over 85% of raw TCR sequences were removed by the MiGEC pipeline during error correction. IMGT germline references were used for aligning VDJ genes, and each clonotype was defined as a unique CDR3 amino acid sequence together with its V-J genes. Clonal expansion, Shannon diversity, and CDR3 relatedness (CalcPairwiseDistances, ClusterSamples) were evaluated with VDJtools, and phylogenetic trees were built with CLCbio workbench. Expanded clones were defined as having at least 8 unique UMIs, based on coefficient-of-variation modelling across technical triplicates. TCRdb passed the public sequencing reads through fastp at Q25 and MiXCR, retaining productive beta sequences. Every distinct CDR3 protein forms one entry, paired with its most common genes and DNA. V and J calls and clone size were set by TCRdb, not the authors. This sample has under 90,000 distinct CDR3 sequences in its table, and roughly 9.5% of those were observed once. 1.7% of the sample rests with the top ten.

Sequenced sample: PBMCs. The chain employs TRBV20-1 and TRBJ2-7, and 10 bases in between align with TRBD1. The origin of this receptor is a man aged 45-65 years in good health. The bases read TGCAGTGCGAGCCGGGACAGGGGCGAGCAGTACTTC. It encodes CSASRDRGEQYF.